A selection of T cell receptor beta chains follows, all from one sample in a study of shared clonotypes between healthy human individuals. The assay was immunoSEQ multiplex PCR, and TCRdb's table has in-frame clones only and misses some. The data hold roughly 1,500,000 clones, with 95% to 99% observed a single time. The sequencing input was naive CD4+ T cells sorted from blood. These receptor sequences come from a man aged 25 to 40 in good health. The CDR3 runs from the conserved cysteine through the conserved F or W. Fields, in order: J gene, V gene, clone size, D gene, CDR3 protein, CDR3 DNA. A D gene is named only where the DNA matches it firmly. Size is stated for part of the rows, as once, few or many counts, or as a class when the clone is expanded.

TRBJ2-1,TRBV2,NA,TRBD2,CASSFPGLARNEQFF,TGTGCCAGCAGTTTTCCGGGACTAGCGAGGAATGAGCAGTTCTTC
TRBJ2-1,TRBV7-6,once,TRBD2,CASSPASGNYNEQFF,TGTGCCAGCAGCCCTGCTAGCGGAAACTACAATGAGCAGTTCTTC
TRBJ1-4,TRBV5-4,NA,TRBD1,CASSLAGQVNEKLFF,TGTGCCAGCAGCTTGGCCGGACAGGTCAATGAAAAACTGTTTTTT
TRBJ2-5,TRBV7-8,NA,NA,CASSLREMRGRTQYF,TGTGCCAGCAGCTTGAGGGAGATGCGGGGAAGGACCCAGTACTTC
TRBJ1-5,TRBV27,NA,NA,CASTQNLGQPQHF,TGTGCCAGCACCCAAAACCTCGGTCAGCCCCAGCATTTT
TRBJ2-3,TRBV9,NA,TRBD2,CASSVEFSGIVADTQYF,TGTGCCAGCAGCGTAGAATTCAGCGGGATTGTCGCAGATACGCAGTATTTT
TRBJ2-1,TRBV7-9,NA,NA,CASSPIDEQFF,TGTGCCAGCAGCCCAATCGATGAGCAGTTCTTC
TRBJ2-5,TRBV5-1,NA,TRBD1,CASSSRAGTGQETQYF,TGCGCCAGCAGCTCGAGAGCCGGGACAGGACAAGAGACCCAGTACTTC
TRBJ2-5,TRBV18,NA,NA,CASSPQGVPETQYF,TGTGCCAGCTCACCACAGGGTGTTCCAGAGACCCAGTACTTC
TRBJ1-5,TRBV2,once,NA,CASWSGVISNQPQHF,TGTGCCAGCTGGTCAGGGGTAATAAGCAATCAGCCCCAGCATTTT
TRBJ1-1,TRBV27,NA,NA,CASSQRGTNTEAFF,TGTGCCAGCAGTCAGAGGGGAACGAACACTGAAGCTTTCTTT
TRBJ2-7,TRBV7-2,NA,TRBD2,CASSVAGETSYEQYF,TGTGCCAGCAGCGTTGCGGGGGAGACTTCCTACGAGCAGTACTTC
TRBJ2-6,TRBV5-3,NA,TRBD1,CARTDSRTGTGANVLTF,TGTGCCAGAACCGATTCTCGGACAGGGACAGGGGCCAACGTCCTGACTTTC
TRBJ1-3,TRBV5-1,NA,NA,CASSIGHPGNTIYF,TGCGCCAGCTCCATCGGGCATCCTGGAAACACCATATATTTT
TRBJ2-2,TRBV7-9,NA,TRBD1,CASSSPGTGGPGELFF,TGTGCCAGCAGCTCGCCGGGGACAGGGGGCCCCGGGGAGCTGTTTTTT
TRBJ2-5,TRBV27,NA,NA,CASSLGPGVETQYF,TGTGCCAGCAGTTTAGGGCCGGGCGTGGAGACCCAGTACTTC
TRBJ2-2,TRBV12-5,NA,NA,CASGNRENTGELFF,TGTGCTAGTGGAAACCGGGAAAACACCGGGGAGCTGTTTTTT
TRBJ2-2,TRBV7-8,once,TRBD2,CASSTLTGTSGLTNTGELFF,TGTGCCAGCAGCACCTTAACCGGGACTAGCGGCCTGACGAACACCGGGGAGCTGTTTTTT
TRBJ1-1,TRBV10-3,NA,TRBD1,CAIREDRGDTEAFF,TGTGCCATCAGGGAGGACAGGGGAGACACTGAAGCTTTCTTT
TRBJ2-1,TRBV5-1,NA,TRBD2,CASSLFSTSGREQFF,TGCGCCAGCAGCTTGTTTAGTACTAGCGGGCGTGAGCAGTTCTTC
TRBJ2-2,TRBV5-1,NA,NA,CASSLAKQANTGELFF,TGCGCCAGCAGCTTGGCCAAACAGGCGAACACCGGGGAGCTGTTTTTT
TRBJ2-2,TRBV15,NA,NA,CATSPGRPAGELFF,TGTGCCACCAGCCCCGGACGGCCGGCCGGGGAGCTGTTTTTT
TRBJ2-1,TRBV2,once,TRBD2,CASGRLAGSSYNEQFF,TGTGCCAGCGGTCGACTAGCGGGAAGCTCCTACAATGAGCAGTTCTTC
TRBJ2-7,TRBV18,NA,NA,CASSPDRPYEQYF,TGTGCCAGCTCACCCGACAGGCCCTACGAGCAGTACTTC
TRBJ2-7,TRBV21-1,once,NA,CASRPSPRDRSDYEQYF,TGTGCCAGCAGACCCTCTCCTAGGGACAGGTCGGACTACGAGCAGTACTTC
TRBJ1-5,TRBV2,NA,TRBD1,CASTGGDYQPQHF,TGTGCCAGCACAGGGGGGGACTATCAGCCCCAGCATTTT
TRBJ1-2,TRBV15,NA,NA,CATSRGDGYGYTF,TGTGCCACCAGCAGAGGGGACGGCTATGGCTACACCTTC
TRBJ2-1,TRBV7-2,NA,NA,CASSLGREQFF,TGTGCCAGCAGCTTAGGGCGGGAGCAGTTCTTC